The 11 T cell receptor beta chains below were found in one sample sequenced in a study of technical replicates of blood from a few donors. Method: immunoSEQ multiplex PCR; TCRdb's copy keeps in-frame clones and lacks some. The sample carries fewer than 80,000 clones, 70% to 90% recorded once. The specimen sequenced was PBMCs. These TCRs come from a human donor in good health. Some clones in this sample may be carry-over from other donors' samples.

This chain joins TRBV18 and TRBJ2-5; the D gene is possibly TRBD1 (5 bases). V shed 3 bases and J shed 5 bases, with 10 bases lying between them. There are 13 residues in the CDR3. Germline V CDR1 and CDR2: KGHSH, LQKENI. The CDR3 spells CASSPTSGETQYF. The CDR3 DNA follows: TGTGCCAGCTCACCTACGTCAGGGGAGACCCAGTACTTC.

The chain employs TRBV11-1 and TRBJ2-5, with D perhaps TRBD2 (6 bases). Trimming shortened V by 4 bases and J by 7 bases, and 25 bases separated the two germline ends. Germline CDR1 SGHAT, CDR2 FQDESV (reference sequence). CDR3 size: 17 residues. The CDR3 nucleotides read TGTGCCAGCAGCTCAACGGGCGGGATCGGACGAAGAGGGACCCAGTACTTC. This translates into CASSSTGGIGRRGTQYF.

The CDR3 coding sequence is TGTGCCAGCAGCTTATTTGCTAGCGGGGTCACCGGGGAGCTGTTTTTT. Translating it yields CASSLFASGVTGELFF. V is TRBV7-2 and J is TRBJ2-2; 9 nucleotides align to TRBD2. V gave up 2 bases and J gave up 4 bases; unmatched junction bases: 5. Germline V gene data show CDR1 as SGHTA and CDR2 as FQGNSA. This CDR3 comprises 16 residues.

The chain has TRBV7-3 and TRBJ2-2, with TRBD2 matching 8 bases. After removal of 6 bases from V and 1 base from J, the junction contained 10 bases not matched to a gene. This CDR3 has 17 amino acids. In germline, CDR1 is SGHTA, CDR2 FQGTGA. CDR3 loop: CASSIAGPTRNTGELFF. The CDR3 DNA reads as TGTGCCAGCAGTATAGCGGGACCAACCCGGAACACCGGGGAGCTGTTTTTT. Full variable domain (missing parts from reference TRBV7-3 and TRBJ2-2): GAGVSQTPSNKVTEKGKYVELRCDPISGHTALYWYRQSLGQGPEFLIYFQGTGAADDSGLPNDRFFAVRPEGSVSTLKIQRTERGDSAVYLCASSIAGPTRNTGELFFGEGSRLTVL.

This chain links TRBV7-2 with TRBJ2-3; TRBD2 aligns across 8 bases. The CDR3 has 17 amino acids. Germline V gives CDR1 SGHTA, CDR2 FQGNSA. V gave up 0 bases and J gave up 4 bases; unmatched junction bases: 9. The CDR3 region is CASSLAAFRGGPDTQYF. The CDR3 DNA reads as TGTGCCAGCAGCTTAGCCGCTTTCCGGGGGGGCCCAGATACGCAGTATTTT.

This chain connects TRBV7-9 to TRBJ1-1; D possibly corresponds to TRBD1 (5 bases). V lost 0 bases to trimming and J lost 3 bases, with 11 bases between them. CDR3 length: 15 residues. Germline assignment: CDR1 SEHNR and CDR2 FQNEAQ (reference sequence). The CDR3 loop is CASSLAGGVDTEAFF. The CDR3 DNA sequence: TGTGCCAGCAGCTTAGCGGGGGGGGTGGACACTGAAGCTTTCTTT.

The J gene is TRBJ1-2, the V gene TRBV5-6, with D perhaps matching TRBD1 (6 bases). This CDR3 region has 16 residues. Germline V gene sequence: CDR1 SGHDT, CDR2 YYEEEE. The V end was cut by 3 bases, the J end by 8 bases, with 23 bases between. CDR3 in DNA: TGTGCCAGCAGCTCCGTAGAGATTCAGGGGTCAAAAGGCTACACCTTC. Its protein is CASSSVEIQGSKGYTF. The full variable domain, with the rest looked up from reference TRBV5-6 and TRBJ1-2, is DAGVTQSPTHLIKTRGQQVTLRCSPKSGHDTVSWYQQALGQGPQFIFQYYEEEERQRGNFPDRFSGHQFPNYSSELNVNALLLGDSALYLCASSSVEIQGSKGYTFGSGTRLTVV.

The chain employs TRBV30 and TRBJ2-4; D unresolved. CDR1 and CDR2 from the germline V gene are GTSNPN and SVGIG (reference sequence). Between the trimmed V and J ends, which lost 3 bases and 0 bases, there was a span of 12 bases. The CDR3 sequence is 15 residues long. CDR3 bases: TGTGCCTGGAGCCCCGGTCCACTAGCCAAAAACATTCAGTACTTC. Translated: CAWSPGPLAKNIQYF. The whole variable domain, filled in from reference TRBV30 and TRBJ2-4, reads SQTIHQWPATLVQPVGSPLSLECTVEGTSNPNLYWYRQAAGRGLQLLFYSVGIGQISSEVPQNLSASRPQDRQFILSSKKLLLSDSGFYLCAWSPGPLAKNIQYFGAGTRLSVL.

This sequence joins TRBV29-1 and TRBJ2-1, with TRBD2 matching 9 bases. This CDR3 comprises 14 residues. The trim removed 5 bases at V and 4 bases at J, leaving 6 bases unmatched. Germline V lookup: CDR1 SQVTM, CDR2 ANQGSEA. CDR3 sequence: CSVLPGLAYNEQFF. The CDR3, as DNA: TGCAGCGTTTTACCGGGACTAGCTTACAATGAGCAGTTCTTC.

The chain is built from TRBV2 and TRBJ2-4; weak D call: TRBD1 (5 bases). Trimming took 6 bases from V and 5 from J, leaving 14 bases between them. The CDR3 extends over 14 amino acids. Germline V gene data show CDR1 as SNHLY and CDR2 as FYNNEI. The CDR3 protein is CASSGRGRENIQYF. In DNA, the CDR3 is TGTGCCAGCAGCGGTAGGGGCCGAGAAAACATTCAGTACTTC.

The genes are TRBV27 and TRBJ2-6; TRBD2 is a possible D gene (6 bases). The CDR3 is 16 residues long. Germline CDR1 MNHEY, CDR2 SMNVEV (reference sequence). Trimming took 6 bases from V and 2 from J, leaving 14 bases between them. CDR3: CASSIGTVPGANVLTF. The CDR3 DNA reads TGTGCCAGCAGCATTGGGACTGTCCCTGGGGCCAACGTCCTGACTTTC.